The clone carrying this T cell receptor beta chain was found a few times. This record comes from a study of T cell responses to AZD1222 COVID-19 vaccine. Repertoires were generated with immunoSEQ multiplex PCR, while TCRdb's copy carries only in-frame clones and drops some. The sample carries around 70,000 clones, 60% to 85% recorded once. The origin of this receptor is an adult in good health. Sequenced here: peripheral blood, sampled on day 0 of MenACWY control vaccination.

The CDR3 sequence: CASSPTEDYGYTF. The DNA for the CDR3 is TGTGCCAGCAGCCCGACAGAAGACTATGGCTACACCTTC. The V call is TRBV11-2, the J call TRBJ1-2, with D maybe TRBD1 (5 bases). This CDR3 has 13 amino acids. V shed 5 bases and J shed 3 bases, with 10 bases lying between them. From germline, CDR1 is SGHAT and CDR2 FQNNGV.